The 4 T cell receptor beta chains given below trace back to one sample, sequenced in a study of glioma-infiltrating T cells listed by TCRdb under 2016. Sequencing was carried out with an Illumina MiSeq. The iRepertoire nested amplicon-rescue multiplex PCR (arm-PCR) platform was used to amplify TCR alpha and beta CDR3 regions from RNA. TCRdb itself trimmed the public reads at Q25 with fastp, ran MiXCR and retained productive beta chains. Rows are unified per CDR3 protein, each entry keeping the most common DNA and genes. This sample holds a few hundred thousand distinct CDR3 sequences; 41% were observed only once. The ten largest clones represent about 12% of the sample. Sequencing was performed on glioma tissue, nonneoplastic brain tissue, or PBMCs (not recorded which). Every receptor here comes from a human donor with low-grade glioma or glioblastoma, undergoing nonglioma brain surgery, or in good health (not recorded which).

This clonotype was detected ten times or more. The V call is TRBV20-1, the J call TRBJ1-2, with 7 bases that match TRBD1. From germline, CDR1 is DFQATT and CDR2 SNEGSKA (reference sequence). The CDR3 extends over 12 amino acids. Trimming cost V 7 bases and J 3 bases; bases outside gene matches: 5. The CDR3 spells CSGGQGDYGYTF. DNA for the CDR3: TGCAGTGGGGGGCAGGGGGACTATGGCTACACCTTC.

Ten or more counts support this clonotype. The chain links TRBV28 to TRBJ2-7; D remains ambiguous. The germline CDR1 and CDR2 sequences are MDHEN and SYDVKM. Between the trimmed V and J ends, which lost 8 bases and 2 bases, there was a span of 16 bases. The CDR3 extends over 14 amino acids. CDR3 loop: CASESGSTTYEQYF. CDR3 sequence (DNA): TGTGCCAGCGAGTCAGGCAGCACAACCTACGAGCAGTACTTC.

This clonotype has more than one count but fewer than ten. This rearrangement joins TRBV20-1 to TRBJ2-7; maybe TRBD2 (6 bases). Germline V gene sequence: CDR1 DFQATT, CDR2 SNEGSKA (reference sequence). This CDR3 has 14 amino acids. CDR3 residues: CRACTGSRGYEQYF. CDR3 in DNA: TGCAGGGCCTGCACCGGGAGTAGGGGTTACGAGCAGTACTTC.

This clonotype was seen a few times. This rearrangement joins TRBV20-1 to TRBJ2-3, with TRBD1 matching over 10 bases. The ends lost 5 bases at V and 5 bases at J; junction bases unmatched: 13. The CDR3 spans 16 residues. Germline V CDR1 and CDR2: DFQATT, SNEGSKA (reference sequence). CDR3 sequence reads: CSARNPGQGFGDTQYF. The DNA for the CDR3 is TGCAGTGCTCGCAACCCGGGACAGGGGTTCGGAGATACGCAGTATTTT.